This TCR beta chain was obtained from a study of shared clonotypes between healthy human individuals. Per germline, CDR1 SGHAT and CDR2 FQNNGV. The CDR3 is 15 residues long. The ends lost 1 base at V and 10 bases at J; junction bases unmatched: 9. Sequencing was performed with immunoSEQ multiplex PCR; in TCRdb, only in-frame clones are kept and a portion is missing. The profile shows a few hundred thousand clones, around 97% of them singletons. This TCR derives from a woman in her twenties or thirties in good health. The material sequenced was naive CD4+ T cells sorted from blood. Sample subset: CD45RA+ positively selected. V and J are TRBV11-2 and TRBJ1-4; 7 bases match TRBD1. CDR3 sequence reads: CASSLGGTVDGKLFF. CDR3 nucleotides: TGTGCCAGCAGCTTAGGGGGGACAGTGGATGGAAAACTGTTTTTT.